In this sample, the clone carrying this T cell receptor (beta chain) turned up a few times. Its specificity is unknown. One entry per CDR3 protein results from TCRdb running MiXCR on the RT-PCR reads. The sample records 450,000 to 600,000 distinct CDR3 sequences, approximately 6.9% being singletons. The sample belongs to a study of response to subunit inactivated influenza vaccine. Regarding the study as a whole: Each seasonal flu vaccination may recruit only limited new T cells, authors suggested.

The receptor's source is a man aged 45 to 75 who received an inactivated influenza vaccine. The source was PBMCs from blood, collected roughly 24 months after vaccination.

The CDR3 spells CASSYTSGTGNHEQYF. The CDR3 DNA reads as TGTGCCAGCAGTTACACCTCCGGGACAGGGAACCACGAGCAGTACTTC. The chain joins TRBV6-2 or TRBV6-3 to TRBJ2-7; TRBD1 matches 9 bases. The V gene end was trimmed by 2 bases and the J gene end by 5 bases; junction bases not matched to a gene: 10. The V gene's germline CDR1 is MNHEY and CDR2 SVGEGT. CDR3 length: 16 residues.